This T cell receptor beta chain was retrieved from a study of T cells in localized non-small cell lung cancer. Overall study results and limits: Owing to sequencing of a solitary tumor region, heterogeneity cannot be discounted.

V was clipped by 6 bases and J by 1 base, with 18 bases between them. Per germline, CDR1 MDHEN and CDR2 SYDVKM. The CDR3 length is 16 residues. Sequencing used immunoSEQ multiplex PCR; TCRdb keeps in-frame clones, though not all of them. The sample contains 14,000 to 15,000 clones, more than 70% of which appear only once. On this clone: Its target is unknown.

This TCR came from a female donor older than 55 with stage I squamous cell lung carcinoma. The sample here was peripheral blood, taken before any cancer treatment. The chain is built from TRBV28 and TRBJ1-1; a weak D match, TRBD1 (6 bases). The CDR3 region is CASSQNTGFQNTEAFF. The CDR3 region has the DNA TGTGCCAGCAGCCAAAATACAGGGTTCCAGAACACTGAAGCTTTCTTT.